This T cell receptor beta chain derives from a study of CD8 T cells in Susac syndrome. From blood CD8+ and CD4+ T cells, TCR beta sequences were generated. Trimming cost V 2 bases and J 6 bases, with 11 bases left between them. The CDR3 is 14 residues long. RNA, at about 0.45 to 1 ug, was reverse transcribed with random hexamers. immunoSEQ multiplex PCR amplified TCR beta CDR3 across 54 Vbeta, 13 Jbeta. TCRdb itself ran the immunoSEQ multiplex PCR reads through MiXCR, one entry per CDR3 protein. This sample yields approximately 180,000 distinct CDR3 sequences, of which nearly 97% are seen a single time; 0.093% belongs to the top ten.

The chain uses TRBV12-3 or TRBV12-4 and TRBJ1-5, with D perhaps matching TRBD1 (5 bases). Sequenced input: CD4+ T cells from PBMCs. The TCR originated in a human donor with multiple sclerosis. CDR3 region: CASSLLWGVQPQHF. As DNA, the CDR3 is TGTGCCAGCAGTTTATTGTGGGGGGTTCAGCCCCAGCATTTT.